The rows below give T cell receptor beta chains drawn from one sample of a study of blood T cell repertoires in COVID-19. This table comes from immunoSEQ multiplex PCR, and its TCRdb copy is limited to in-frame clones, with some not included. This sample has approximately 300,000 clones, with roughly 84% found just once. The sequenced sample consisted of peripheral blood. The origin of the receptors is a man aged 50 to 59 with active or convalescent COVID-19. Both conserved end residues are part of each CDR3. Fields, in order: V gene, clone size, J gene, D gene, CDR3 protein, CDR3 DNA. D genes are given only for firm matches. Some rows have no size entry. The others give once, few or many, or a class for an expanded clone.

>TRBV30|NA|TRBJ1-3|NA
CAWSQAYSGNTIYF
TGTGCCTGGAGCCAGGCCTACTCTGGAAACACCATATATTTT
>TRBV6-2/TRBV6-3|NA|TRBJ1-6|NA
CASSYPGRDSLHF
TGTGCCAGCAGTTACCCTGGACGGGACTCCCTCCACTTT
>TRBV30|once|TRBJ2-3|TRBD1
CAGTEYTDTQYF
TGTGCCGGGACAGAATACACAGATACGCAGTATTTT
>TRBV27|NA|TRBJ2-7|NA
CASSMQAVASYEQYF
TGTGCCAGCAGCATGCAGGCCGTTGCTTCCTACGAGCAGTACTTC
>TRBV9|NA|TRBJ2-5|TRBD2
CASSAGTSGGIQETQYF
TGTGCCAGCAGCGCCGGGACTAGCGGGGGTATCCAAGAGACCCAGTACTTC
>TRBV27|NA|TRBJ2-3|NA
CASSPSRLTDTQYF
TGTGCCAGCAGCCCCTCCCGACTCACAGATACGCAGTATTTT
>TRBV7-9|NA|TRBJ2-1|NA
CASRLGRGQQEGNEQFF
TGTGCCAGCAGATTAGGTAGGGGACAGCAGGAGGGGAATGAGCAGTTCTTC
>TRBV9|NA|TRBJ2-2|TRBD1
CASSATGKSKRSGELFF
TGTGCCAGCAGTGCGACAGGGAAAAGTAAGAGGTCCGGGGAGCTGTTTTTT
>TRBV19|once|TRBJ2-3|TRBD2
CASSTGISTSGDTQYF
TGTGCCAGTAGTACCGGCATTTCGACTAGCGGAGATACGCAGTATTTT
>TRBV2|NA|TRBJ1-6|TRBD1
CASSERGGLGLHF
TGTGCCAGCAGTGAAAGAGGGGGCCTAGGCCTCCACTTT
>TRBV18|NA|TRBJ1-1|NA
CASSPNQGLLTEAFF
TGTGCCAGCTCACCCAACCAGGGATTGCTCACTGAAGCTTTCTTT
>TRBV3-1/TRBV3-2|NA|TRBJ2-3|NA
CASSQGHGTDTQYF
TGTGCCAGCAGCCAGGGGCATGGTACAGATACGCAGTATTTT
>TRBV11-2|NA|TRBJ2-4|NA
CASSLDLLGGRAKNIQYF
TGTGCCAGCAGCTTAGATCTTCTTGGGGGGAGGGCCAAAAACATTCAGTACTTC
>TRBV11-2|few|TRBJ2-1|TRBD2
CASSLVAGTYNEQFF
TGTGCCAGCAGCTTAGTAGCGGGTACCTACAATGAGCAGTTCTTC
>TRBV28|NA|TRBJ2-5|TRBD2
CASSFEAGVRETQYF
TGTGCCAGCAGTTTCGAAGCGGGAGTTCGAGAGACCCAGTACTTC
>TRBV5-1|NA|TRBJ2-1|NA
CASSLPGSYNEQFF
TGCGCCAGCAGCTTACCGGGATCCTACAATGAGCAGTTCTTC
>TRBV6-5|few|TRBJ1-2|NA
CASSWTDDRYGYTF
TGTGCCAGCAGCTGGACAGACGACCGCTATGGCTACACCTTC
>TRBV2|NA|TRBJ2-1|NA
CASTSLNEQFF
TGTGCCAGCACTAGTCTCAATGAGCAGTTCTTC
>TRBV5-1|NA|TRBJ2-1|NA
CASSLAYGDEQFF
TGCGCCAGCAGCTTGGCCTACGGAGATGAGCAGTTCTTC
>TRBV11-2|NA|TRBJ2-7|NA
CASSLGDYEQYF
TGTGCCAGCAGCTTAGGAGATTACGAGCAGTACTTC
>TRBV29-1|NA|TRBJ2-5|TRBD1
CSVAQGAPETQYF
TGCAGCGTTGCACAGGGGGCGCCCGAGACCCAGTACTTC
>TRBV30|once|TRBJ2-7|NA
CAWSVPSRTYEQYF
TGTGCCTGGAGTGTACCTAGCAGGACCTACGAGCAGTACTTC
>TRBV28|NA|TRBJ2-3|NA
CASSLVRAEFTDTQYF
TGTGCCAGCAGTTTGGTCAGGGCCGAGTTCACAGATACGCAGTATTTT
>TRBV27|once|TRBJ2-5|TRBD1
CASSPNGQVQETQYF
TGTGCCAGCAGTCCTAATGGACAGGTCCAAGAGACCCAGTACTTC
>TRBV27|NA|TRBJ1-4|NA
CASHSATNEKLFF
TGTGCCAGCCACAGTGCAACTAATGAAAAACTGTTTTTT
>TRBV6-6|NA|TRBJ1-2|TRBD1
CASRHSSGQGFSGYTF
TGTGCCAGCAGACACTCTTCGGGACAGGGGTTCAGTGGCTACACCTTC
>TRBV7-9|NA|TRBJ2-5|NA
CASSPQGETQYF
TGTGCCAGCAGCCCACAGGGAGAGACCCAGTACTTC
>TRBV7-2|NA|TRBJ1-1|TRBD1
CASSLDRGLPEAFF
TGTGCCAGCAGCTTGGACAGGGGGCTTCCTGAAGCTTTCTTT
>TRBV6-5|NA|TRBJ1-3|NA
CASSYGRISGNTIYF
TGTGCCAGCAGTTACGGGAGGATCTCTGGAAACACCATATATTTT
>TRBV11-2|NA|TRBJ1-6|TRBD1
CASSAQQGWGNSPLHF
TGTGCCAGCAGCGCGCAACAGGGGTGGGGAAATTCACCCCTCCACTTT
>TRBV14|NA|TRBJ2-5|TRBD2
CASSHHGRTASTTQYF
TGTGCCAGCAGCCATCACGGGAGGACGGCCTCAACGACCCAGTACTTC
>TRBV19|NA|TRBJ1-5|NA
CAISDRSNQPQHF
TGTGCCATCTCGGACAGAAGCAATCAGCCCCAGCATTTT
>TRBV7-9|NA|TRBJ2-1|NA
CASSRLSEQSYNEQFF
TGTGCCAGCAGCCGACTTAGCGAACAAAGTTACAATGAGCAGTTCTTC
>TRBV4-3|NA|TRBJ1-6|NA
CASSQEGHRDNSPLHF
TGCGCCAGCAGCCAAGAAGGCCACAGGGATAATTCACCCCTCCACTTT
>TRBV7-9|NA|TRBJ2-5|TRBD1
CASSGDRGPRETQYF
TGTGCCAGCAGCGGCGACAGGGGGCCGAGAGAGACCCAGTACTTC
>TRBV6-5|NA|TRBJ2-2|NA
CASSYFMRAGELFF
TGTGCCAGCAGTTACTTTATGAGGGCCGGGGAGCTGTTTTTT
>TRBV27|NA|TRBJ2-7|NA
CASSLRTGYYYEQYF
TGTGCCAGCAGTTTAAGAACAGGGTACTACTACGAGCAGTACTTC
>TRBV27|NA|TRBJ1-6|TRBD1
CASSMTGANSPLHF
TGTGCCAGCAGTATGACAGGGGCTAATTCACCCCTCCACTTT
>TRBV2|once|TRBJ1-2|NA
CASSERGPDGYTF
TGTGCCAGCAGTGAGCGGGGCCCAGATGGCTACACCTTC
>TRBV29-1|once|TRBJ2-1|NA
CSVEDSRLANSYNEQFF
TGCAGCGTTGAAGATAGTAGGCTAGCGAACTCCTACAATGAGCAGTTCTTC
>TRBV5-5|NA|TRBJ2-7|NA
CASSFSPGQFYEQYF
TGTGCCAGCAGCTTCTCCCCCGGACAGTTCTACGAGCAGTACTTC
>TRBV3-1/TRBV3-2|NA|TRBJ2-3|NA
CASSQHGGGEGGVDTDTQYF
TGTGCCAGCAGCCAACACGGAGGTGGAGAGGGGGGGGTGGACACAGATACGCAGTATTTT
>TRBV4-2|NA|TRBJ1-2|TRBD1
CASSRRYRDSEGYTF
TGTGCCAGCAGCCGCCGGTACCGGGACAGCGAAGGCTACACCTTC
>TRBV5-5|NA|TRBJ2-1|TRBD2
CASSFWGGYNEQFF
TGTGCCAGCAGCTTTTGGGGGGGCTACAATGAGCAGTTCTTC
>TRBV9|NA|TRBJ2-2|TRBD2
CASSVGQPGAAGVSPGELFF
TGTGCCAGCAGCGTAGGGCAGCCCGGAGCAGCGGGAGTGTCTCCCGGGGAGCTGTTTTTT
>TRBV28|NA|TRBJ1-4|NA
CASSNRAAGEKLFF
TGTGCCAGCAGTAACAGGGCCGCGGGTGAAAAACTGTTTTTT
>TRBV15|NA|TRBJ2-7|NA
CATRVRDPYEQYF
TGTGCCACCAGGGTCCGGGATCCCTACGAGCAGTACTTC
>TRBV28|NA|TRBJ2-7|NA
CASSLSIRGTGEQYF
TGTGCCAGCAGTTTAAGCATCCGGGGAACGGGGGAGCAGTACTTC
>TRBV18|NA|TRBJ1-1|NA
CASSPPAREDTEAFF
TGTGCCAGCTCACCACCCGCCCGGGAAGACACTGAAGCTTTCTTT
>TRBV27|NA|TRBJ1-2|NA
CASGQQESYGYTF
TGTGCCAGCGGACAACAGGAGAGCTATGGCTACACCTTC
>TRBV20-1|NA|TRBJ1-5|NA
CSARAGSYKHF
TGCAGTGCTAGAGCCGGGTCTTATAAGCATTTT
>TRBV6-5|NA|TRBJ1-2|NA
CASSYTPSGSGYTF
TGTGCCAGCAGTTACACCCCCTCCGGGTCTGGCTACACCTTC